This T cell receptor beta chain comes out of a study of blood T cell repertoires in COVID-19. The CDR3 has 17 residues. The germline gives CDR1 LGHDT, CDR2 YNNKEL (reference sequence). Trimming cost V 4 bases and J 2 bases; bases outside gene matches: 11. Method: immunoSEQ multiplex PCR; TCRdb's copy keeps in-frame clones and lacks some. Of about 120,000 clones in the sample, roughly 80% were seen once. Sequences were obtained from peripheral blood. This chain connects TRBV3-1 (or the pseudogene TRBV3-2) to TRBJ2-5, with 9 bases matching TRBD2. This TCR was sampled from a man aged 45-65 years with acute or convalescent COVID-19. The CDR3 region is CASSRGDSSGAQETQYF. Here the CDR3 DNA reads TGTGCCAGCAGCCGCGGGGATTCTAGCGGGGCGCAAGAGACCCAGTACTTC.